Listed here are 5 T cell receptor beta chains from one sample, sequenced in a study of blood T cell repertoires in COVID-19. TCRdb's copy holds only in-frame clones and misses some; the assay was immunoSEQ multiplex PCR. The sample has 130,000 to 150,000 clones; approximately 88% are singletons. Sequencing input: peripheral blood. The source of these receptors is a man aged 65-85 years with acute or convalescent COVID-19.

The V and J genes are TRBV6-1 and TRBJ1-2; 11 nucleotides line up with TRBD1. The CDR3 is 15 residues long. V shed 2 bases and J 8 bases; nucleotides not matched to a gene: 7. Germline-derived CDR1 and CDR2 are MNHNS and SASEGT. The CDR3 protein is CASSEPGQGARGYTF. As DNA, the CDR3 is TGTGCCAGCAGTGAACCCGGACAGGGGGCGCGGGGCTACACCTTC.

The chain links TRBV28 to TRBJ2-7, with 7 bases lining up with TRBD1. CDR1 is MDHEN, CDR2 SYDVKM, per germline. This CDR3 region has 16 residues. V lost 5 bases and J lost 0; bases outside the gene matches: 10. The CDR3 bases are TGTGCCAGCAGTAGCTCCGGGACAGAGCCCTCCTACGAGCAGTACTTC. It specifies CASSSSGTEPSYEQYF.

The chain joins TRBV4-2 to TRBJ1-2, with 11 nucleotides matching TRBD1. This CDR3 comprises 15 residues. Germline CDR1 and CDR2: LGHNA and YNFKEQ. Trimming took 4 bases from V and 10 from J; bases not matched to a gene: 11. CDR3: CASSLGQGDLNYYTF. The CDR3 DNA follows: TGTGCCAGCAGCCTGGGACAGGGGGATCTAAATTACTACACCTTC.

The V call is TRBV6-1, the J call TRBJ1-2, with 9 bases lining up with TRBD1. V was pared by 4 bases and J by 2 bases, with 8 bases of the junction left unmatched. CDR1 and CDR2 from the germline V gene are MNHNS and SASEGT. This CDR3 comprises 16 residues. CDR3 sequence: CASSVGRGQGNYGYTF. CDR3 coding DNA: TGTGCCAGCAGTGTCGGTAGGGGACAGGGAAACTATGGCTACACCTTC.

The chain links TRBV5-1 to TRBJ1-2; tentative D call: TRBD1 (5 bases). This CDR3 has 14 amino acids. Trimming stripped 4 bases from V and 0 bases from J, with 10 bases between. CDR1 is SGHRS and CDR2 is YFSETQ in the germline V gene. The CDR3 DNA is TGCGCCAGCAGCGGGGGGACGGCTAACTATGGCTACACCTTC. Residues: CASSGGTANYGYTF.